The T cell receptor (beta chain) under discussion was sequenced for a study of blood T cell repertoires in COVID-19. Overall study context: The study drew acute and convalescent COVID-19 samples from the United States, Italy and Spain.

CDR3 size: 15 residues. Trimming at V came to 5 bases and at J to 5 bases, leaving 6 bases not matched to a gene. Germline CDR1 and CDR2: SGHRS and YFSETQ. In the source study's methods: The assay estimated nucleated cells by amplifying reference gene primers. This table comes from immunoSEQ multiplex PCR, and its TCRdb copy is limited to in-frame clones, with some not included. The V and J calls and clone size were taken over from that table, and D and trimming were inferred from the DNA. The profile shows 200,000 to 250,000 clones, nearly 95% of them singletons. The receptor was derived from a man aged 30 to 45 with COVID-19, enrolled during active disease. Sequenced material: peripheral blood. The chain combines TRBV5-1 with TRBJ2-5; 13 nucleotides match TRBD2. The CDR3 loop is CASRTSGGARETQYF. The CDR3 region has the DNA TGCGCCAGCAGAACTAGCGGGGGGGCCAGGGAGACCCAGTACTTC.